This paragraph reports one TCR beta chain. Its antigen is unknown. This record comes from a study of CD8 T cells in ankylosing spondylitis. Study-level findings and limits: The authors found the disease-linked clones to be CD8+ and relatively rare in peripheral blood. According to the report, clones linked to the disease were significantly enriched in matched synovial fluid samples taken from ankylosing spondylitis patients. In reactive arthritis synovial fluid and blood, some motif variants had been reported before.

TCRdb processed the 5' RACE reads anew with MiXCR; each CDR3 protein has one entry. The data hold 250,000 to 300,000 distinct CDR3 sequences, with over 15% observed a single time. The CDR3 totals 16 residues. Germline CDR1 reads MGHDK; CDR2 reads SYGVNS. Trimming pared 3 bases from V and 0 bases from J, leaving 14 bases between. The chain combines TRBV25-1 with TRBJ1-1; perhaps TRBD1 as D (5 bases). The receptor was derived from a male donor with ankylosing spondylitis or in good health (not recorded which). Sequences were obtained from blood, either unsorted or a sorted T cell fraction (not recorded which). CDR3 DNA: TGTGCCAGCAGTGATTGGGGGTATGGTATGAACACTGAAGCTTTCTTT. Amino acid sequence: CASSDWGYGMNTEAFF.